This T cell receptor beta chain was captured by sequencing in a study of kidney transplant recipient with SARS-CoV-2 infection. This clonotype occurred many times. CDR3 length: 16 amino acids. J was trimmed by 1 base and V by 4 bases; bases with no gene match: 9. The germline V gene has CDR1 SGDLS and CDR2 YYNGEE. TCRdb itself ran the reads through MiXCR, one entry per CDR3 protein. The sample consists of 200,000 to 300,000 distinct CDR3 sequences, less than 35% of them appearing once. Source: a blood sample, taken at baseline and on roughly day 110 from a kidney transplant recipient. The rearrangement joins TRBV9 to TRBJ2-5; 8 bases map to TRBD2. This receptor was obtained from a male patient aged 25 to 39 who had COVID-19 and was a kidney transplant recipient. Some T cells may have come from the graft donor. The CDR3 loop reads CASSPSEREPQETQYF. CDR3 coding DNA: TGTGCCAGCAGCCCCTCGGAGCGGGAGCCCCAAGAGACCCAGTACTTC.